This T cell receptor (beta chain) originates from a study of cytomegalovirus exposure and HLA in healthy donors. The wider study: Early released data comprised around 79 million unique TCRs from HLA-typed donors.

There are 14 residues in the CDR3. Germline CDR1 is SQVTM and CDR2 is ANQGSEA. The V gene end was trimmed by 7 bases and the J gene end by 5 bases; junction bases not matched to a gene: 11. Study-level results: At a 0.05 false discovery rate, a later analysis found 16,951 TCR beta sequences to be associated with HLA alleles.

This clone has only a few counts. The antigen is not known. The PCR used 60 Vbeta and 13 Jbeta primers. Assay: immunoSEQ multiplex PCR; the TCRdb copy retains only in-frame clones and omits some. The data show about 150,000 clones, roughly 10% seen once. The sample taken for sequencing was PBMCs. The V and J genes are TRBV29-1 and TRBJ1-1; 9 nucleotides align to TRBD1. This clonotype was sampled from a man aged 45 to 65 in good health and CMV-seronegative. This CDR3 reads CSALQGAGGTEAFF. Here the CDR3 DNA reads TGCAGCGCTCTACAGGGGGCTGGTGGGACTGAAGCTTTCTTT.